Here is one TCR beta chain with its context. Its antigen is still unknown. This entry is derived from a study of T cell responses to AZD1222 COVID-19 vaccine. Regarding the study as a whole: In a largely white British group with more females than males, clonal diversity was possibly underestimated.

Measured with immunoSEQ multiplex PCR; TCRdb has only the in-frame clones, and not every one. Here the sample spans fewer than 150,000 clones, roughly 87% being singletons. Germline V gene data show CDR1 as SGHNT and CDR2 as YYREEE (reference sequence). The CDR3 sequence is 14 residues long. Between the trimmed V and J ends, which lost 5 bases and 2 bases, there was a span of 11 bases. The TCR comes from an adult who received the AZD1222 COVID-19 vaccine. Sequencing was performed on peripheral blood, taken 28 days after the second AZD1222 dose. V is TRBV5-4 and J is TRBJ1-3; D may be TRBD1 (5 bases). The CDR3 sequence: CASRSGGAGNTIYF. In nucleotides, the CDR3 is TGTGCCAGCAGATCCGGAGGGGCTGGAAACACCATATATTTT.